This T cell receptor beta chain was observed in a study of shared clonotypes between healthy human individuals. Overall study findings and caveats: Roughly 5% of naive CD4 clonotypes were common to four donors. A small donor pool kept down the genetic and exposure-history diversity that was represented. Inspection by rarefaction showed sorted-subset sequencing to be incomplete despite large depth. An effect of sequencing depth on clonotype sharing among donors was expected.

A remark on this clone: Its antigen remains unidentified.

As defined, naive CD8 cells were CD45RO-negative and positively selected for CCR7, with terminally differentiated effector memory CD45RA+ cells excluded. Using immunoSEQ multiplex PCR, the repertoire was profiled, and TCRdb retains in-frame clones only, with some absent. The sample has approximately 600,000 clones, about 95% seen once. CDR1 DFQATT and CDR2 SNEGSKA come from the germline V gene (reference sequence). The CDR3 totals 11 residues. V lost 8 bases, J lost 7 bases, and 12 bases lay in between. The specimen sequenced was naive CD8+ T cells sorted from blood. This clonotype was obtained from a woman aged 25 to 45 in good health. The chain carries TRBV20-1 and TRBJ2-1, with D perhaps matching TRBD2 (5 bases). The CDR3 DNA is TGCAGTACCTTTTGGAGGAATGAGCAGTTCTTC. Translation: CSTFWRNEQFF.